Below, 10 T cell receptor beta chains from the same sample are listed, as sequenced in a study of blood T cell repertoires in COVID-19. Clones were read by immunoSEQ multiplex PCR, and TCRdb kept only the in-frame ones, dropping some. The data show about 90,000 clones, roughly nine tenths seen once. Sequencing was performed on peripheral blood. The source is a man aged 50 to 60 with COVID-19, enrolled during active disease.

The CDR3 here is CASSGDRGQPQHF. CDR3 in DNA: TGTGCCAGCAGTGGGGACAGGGGGCAGCCCCAGCATTTT. This chain links TRBV6-2 or TRBV6-3 with TRBJ1-5; 11 nucleotides match TRBD1. CDR1 MNHEY and CDR2 SVGEGT come from the germline V gene. Trimming removed 5 bases from V and 7 bases from J; junction bases left unmatched: 1. The CDR3 loop spans 13 amino acids.

The genes are TRBV5-4 and TRBJ1-1, with TRBD1 as a possible D gene (6 bases). Germline CDR1 reads SGHNT; CDR2 reads YYREEE (reference sequence). CDR3 length: 16 amino acids. V lost 4 bases and J 0 bases, leaving 16 bases between the germline ends. CDR3 DNA sequence: TGTGCCAGCAGCCCGCCTACAGGGAACGTGAACACTGAAGCTTTCTTT. This gives the protein CASSPPTGNVNTEAFF.

This chain joins TRBV4-2 and TRBJ1-1; D ambiguous. V was pared by 0 bases and J by 8 bases, with 13 bases between. The CDR3 is 14 amino acids. Germline assignment: CDR1 LGHNA and CDR2 YNFKEQ. Written as DNA, the CDR3 is TGTGCCAGCAGCCAAGATCCATTTTTTCAGGAAGCTTTCTTT. Encoded protein: CASSQDPFFQEAFF.

The chain is built from TRBV27 and TRBJ2-1; 9 bases are a match to TRBD1. Germline values: CDR1 MNHEY, CDR2 SMNVEV (reference sequence). The trim removed 5 bases at V and 4 bases at J, leaving 15 bases unmatched. The CDR3 contains 18 residues. CDR3 region: CASSLRPRGQGKYNEQFF. CDR3 nucleotide sequence: TGTGCCAGCAGTCTAAGGCCCCGGGGACAGGGAAAATACAATGAGCAGTTCTTC.

This rearrangement joins TRBV30 to TRBJ1-3, with TRBD1 as a possible D gene (5 bases). The germline CDR1 and CDR2 sequences are GTSNPN and SVGIG (reference sequence). CDR3 length equals 15 residues. Trimming left V 1 base short and J 0 bases short, with 10 bases between. This CDR3 is CAWSATGRSGNTIYF. Here the CDR3 DNA reads TGTGCCTGGAGTGCCACAGGTCGCTCTGGAAACACCATATATTTT.

The chain couples TRBV6-2 or TRBV6-3 to TRBJ2-4; no definite D call. Per the germline V gene, CDR1 is MNHEY and CDR2 is SVGEGT. The CDR3 sequence is 13 residues long. The V end lost 4 bases, the J end lost 0 bases, and 4 bases lay between the germline ends. DNA of the CDR3: TGTGCCAGCAGTTTAGTAGCCAAAAACATTCAGTACTTC. This gives the protein CASSLVAKNIQYF.

This CDR3 reads CASSPGSNSPLHF. In nucleotides, the CDR3 is TGTGCCAGCAGCCCAGGCTCCAATTCACCCCTCCACTTT. The chain employs TRBV7-6 and TRBJ1-6; D is unresolved. V lost 5 bases and J lost 7, with 9 bases in between. Germline CDR1 reads SGHVS; CDR2 reads FNYEAQ. CDR3 size: 13 residues.

The rearrangement links TRBV19 to TRBJ1-2; 8 nucleotides agree with TRBD1. Trimming at V came to 7 bases and at J to 0 bases, leaving 13 bases not matched to a gene. The length of the CDR3 is 17 residues. Germline assignment: CDR1 LNHDA and CDR2 SQIVND (reference sequence). The CDR3 bases are TGTGCCAGTACCCCTCGTGGGCAGGGGGCCCCTAACTATGGCTACACCTTC. It yields the protein CASTPRGQGAPNYGYTF.

The chain employs TRBV10-3 and TRBJ1-5, with D unresolved. This CDR3 is 14 amino acids long. The V end was cut by 2 bases, the J end by 0 bases, with 5 bases between. Germline-derived CDR1 and CDR2 are ENHRY and SYGVKD. In nucleotides, the CDR3 is TGTGCCATCAGTGAGACTGTTAGCAATCAGCCCCAGCATTTT. Amino acids: CAISETVSNQPQHF.

V usage is TRBV7-2 and J usage is TRBJ2-7; TRBD2 aligns across 12 bases. The CDR3 length is 14 residues. The germline V gene encodes CDR1 SGHTA and CDR2 FQGNSA. After removal of 8 bases from V and 3 bases from J, the junction contained 5 bases not matched to a gene. CDR3 sequence: CASRWTSGDYEQYF. CDR3 nucleotides: TGTGCCAGCCGATGGACTAGCGGGGACTACGAGCAGTACTTC.